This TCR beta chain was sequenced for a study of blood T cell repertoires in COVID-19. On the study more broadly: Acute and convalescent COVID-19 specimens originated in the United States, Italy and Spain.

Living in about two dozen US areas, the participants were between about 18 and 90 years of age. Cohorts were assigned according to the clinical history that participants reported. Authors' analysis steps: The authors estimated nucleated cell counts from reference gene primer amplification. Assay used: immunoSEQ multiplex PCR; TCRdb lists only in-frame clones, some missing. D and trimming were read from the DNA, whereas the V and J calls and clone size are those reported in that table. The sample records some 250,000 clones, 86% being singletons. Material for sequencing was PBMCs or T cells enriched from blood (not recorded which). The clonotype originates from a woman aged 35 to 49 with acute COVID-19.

The CDR3 DNA reads as TGTGCCAGCAGCTTAGGGATTCGGGTTAGCTCCTACAATGAGCAGTTCTTC. This encodes CASSLGIRVSSYNEQFF. The rearrangement joins TRBV7-9 to TRBJ2-1; D call uncertain. The CDR3 has 17 residues. V dropped 1 base and J dropped 0 bases, with 13 bases sitting between them. The germline V gene encodes CDR1 SEHNR and CDR2 FQNEAQ (reference sequence). Filled out from reference TRBV7-9 and TRBJ2-1, the complete variable domain reads DTGVSQNPRHKITKRGQNVTFRCDPISEHNRLYWYRQTLGQGPEFLTYFQNEAQLEKSRLLSDRFSAERPKGSFSTLEIQRTEQGDSAMYLCASSLGIRVSSYNEQFFGPGTRLTVL.